This note documents a single T cell receptor beta chain sequence. Its specific antigen is unknown. Base-call qualities are not available, and no considerably larger clone is one nucleotide away. Flow cytometry had shown CD8+CD57+ cell expansion in the patients selected for sequencing. Every patient had a diagnosis of severe acquired aplastic anemia based on International Study of Aplastic Anemia and Agranulocytosis and Camitta criteria. At the time blood was sampled, none of the patients had received any therapy. In this study, sorted CD4+ and CD8+ T cells from the blood of healthy subjects and of severe aplastic anemia patients had their TCR repertoires deep-sequenced. In the USA, patient enrollment took place under clinicaltrials.gov protocols 00001620, 01623167, 00001397, 00071045, 00081523 and 00961064. Ficoll-Paque density gradient centrifugation was used to isolate peripheral blood mononuclear cells. Before DNA was extracted, CD4+ and CD8+ T cells were sorted using either FACS or magnetic beads.

Profiling of TCR beta VDJ combinations and CDR3 sequences used genomic DNA as the template. An Illumina HiSeq 2000 was used for TCR repertoire sequencing. Turning to the authors' computational methods: TRBV/TRBJ rearrangement plots, CDR3 size and DJ length profiles, and Simpson's diversity index were used to evaluate the repertoires. Whichever DNA sequence was most abundant in the deep sequencing data was defined as the immunodominant clone. CDR3 amino acid sequences were screened for sharing across subjects and compared with published repertoires and the VDJdb database. TCRdb reran the public reads through fastp at Q25 and MiXCR, keeping productive beta chains. Rows with one shared CDR3 protein collapse into an entry with the most common genes and DNA. In this record, the V and J calls reflect TCRdb's handling and not the investigators' own analysis. For this sample there are under 200,000 distinct CDR3 sequences; over 40% appear just once. The ten most abundant clones make up 1.8% of the sample.

V lost 2 bases and J lost 2 bases; the stretch between them is 13 bases long. CDR1 and CDR2 were assigned from the germline V gene as SGDLS and YYNGEE. The CDR3 has 16 amino acids, counting the end cysteine and phenylalanine. The read is trimmed to its CDR3 DNA, 48 bases read in frame from base 1. This sample is part of a study of CD8+CD57+ T cells in acquired aplastic anemia (dated by TCRdb to 2017 to 2018). Context from the whole study: On average, sorted CD4+ and CD8+ cells yielded around 3.1 ug of extracted DNA, with a range of about 0.19 to 30 ug. CD8+CD57+ expansion was defined as frequency above the mean frequency observed in healthy subjects.

Broad study findings and their caveats: Approximately 31 CD8+ CDR3 sequences were found in both patients and controls but appeared to be highly expressed in patients and within the immunodominant clones of the patients. Patients and healthy controls showed no significant difference in CD8+ Simpson's diversity (P=0.060).

Recombination joined TRBV9 with TRBJ2-2, with TRBD2 as a weak D call on 5 bases. The sequence derives from a human donor with aplastic anemia. Source material: sorted CD4+, CD8+, or CD8+CD57+ T cells (not recorded which) from PBMCs. The CDR3 sequence is CASSVNPSGNTGELFF. The base sequence is TGTGCCAGCAGCGTGAATCCCAGCGGAAACACCGGGGAGCTGTTTTTT.